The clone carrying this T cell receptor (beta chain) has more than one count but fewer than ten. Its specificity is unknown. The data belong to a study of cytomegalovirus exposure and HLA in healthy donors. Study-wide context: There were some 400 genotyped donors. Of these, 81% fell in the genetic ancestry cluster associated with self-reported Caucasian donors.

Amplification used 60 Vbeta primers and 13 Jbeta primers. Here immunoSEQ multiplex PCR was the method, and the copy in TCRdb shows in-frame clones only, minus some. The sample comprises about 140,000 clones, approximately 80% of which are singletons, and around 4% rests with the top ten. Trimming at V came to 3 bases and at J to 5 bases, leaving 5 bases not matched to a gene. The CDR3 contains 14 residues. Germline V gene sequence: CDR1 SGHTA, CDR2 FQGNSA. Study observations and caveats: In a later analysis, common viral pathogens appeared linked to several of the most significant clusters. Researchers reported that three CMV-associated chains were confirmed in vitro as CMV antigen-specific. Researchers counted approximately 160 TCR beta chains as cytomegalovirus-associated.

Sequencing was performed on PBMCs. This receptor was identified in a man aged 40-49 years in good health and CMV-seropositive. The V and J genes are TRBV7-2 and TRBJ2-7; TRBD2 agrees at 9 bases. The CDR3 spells CASSFRSGGNEQYF. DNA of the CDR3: TGTGCCAGCAGCTTCAGGAGCGGGGGGAACGAGCAGTACTTC.